The 22 T cell receptor beta chains below all came from one sample that was sequenced in a study of cytomegalovirus exposure and HLA in healthy donors (TCRdb year 2017). Library construction relied on the immunoSEQ multiplex PCR assay. For the multiplex PCR, a mixture combining 60 forward primers for TCR Vbeta segments and 13 reverse primers for TCR Jbeta segments was used. TCRdb holds this immuneACCESS table with in-frame rearrangements only. Some clones are missing; in checked studies, unresolved V genes explain under half, and the rest has no known cause. A total of about 130,000 clones appear in this sample, 60% to 80% of them only once. The top ten clonotypes cover 2% to 2.5% of the sample. The sample was PBMCs. These receptors were obtained from a man aged 25-45 years in good health and CMV-seronegative.

The genes are TRBV6-6 and TRBJ2-7, with 7 nucleotides matching TRBD1. The length of the CDR3 is 16 residues. Losses at the gene ends were 2 bases for V and 2 bases for J; bases not matched to a gene: 9. Looked up from germline, CDR1 is MNHNY and CDR2 is SVGAGI (reference sequence). CDR3 coding DNA: TGTGCCAGCAGTTACAAACCAGGGGGATCTACCTACGAGCAGTACTTC. This gives the protein CASSYKPGGSTYEQYF.

The J gene is TRBJ2-3, the V gene TRBV10-2, with D perhaps matching TRBD2 (6 bases). The CDR3 covers 14 residues. Trimming took off 5 bases at V and 4 bases at J, with 13 bases between the two ends. Germline V CDR1 and CDR2: WSHSY, SAAADI. CDR3 sequence reads: CASSREVAADTQYF. The CDR3 region has the DNA TGCGCCAGCAGTAGGGAGGTAGCCGCAGATACGCAGTATTTT.

Details on this clone: The junction shows a germline mismatch at one end, possibly a read error. The chain is built from TRBV7-9 and TRBJ1-1, with 7 bases identical to TRBD1. The CDR3 has 12 residues. Germline V lookup: CDR1 SEHNR, CDR2 FQNEAQ (reference sequence). This chain's CDR3 is CSSGGTVTEAFF. DNA of the CDR3: TGTTCCAGCGGGGGGACAGTGACTGAAGCTTTCTTT.

V usage is TRBV19 and J usage is TRBJ2-7, with 7 bases lining up with TRBD2. Germline V gene sequence: CDR1 LNHDA, CDR2 SQIVND (reference sequence). V trimming: 10 bases; J trimming: 5 bases; junction bases outside the gene matches: 11. This CDR3 is built from 13 residues. CDR3 bases: TGTGCCACCAAACCGGGGGGTGACAACGAGCAGTACTTC. Amino acid sequence: CATKPGGDNEQYF.

The chain recombines TRBV11-2 with TRBJ2-7; a possible D gene is TRBD1 (6 bases). This CDR3 is built from 16 residues. The germline V gene encodes CDR1 SGHAT and CDR2 FQNNGV. The V and J ends lost 2 bases and 0 bases respectively, with 14 bases between them. This CDR3 reads CASSLLEGGYSYEQYF. The DNA of the CDR3 is TGTGCCAGCAGCTTACTAGAAGGGGGATACTCCTACGAGCAGTACTTC. Combining the CDR3 with reference TRBV11-2 and TRBJ2-7 gives the whole variable domain EAGVAQSPRYKIIEKRQSVAFWCNPISGHATLYWYQQILGQGPKLLIQFQNNGVVDDSQLPKDRFSAERLKGVDSTLKIQPAKLEDSAVYLCASSLLEGGYSYEQYFGPGTRLTVT.

The rearrangement joins TRBV28 to TRBJ2-6; D gene unclear. The CDR3 runs 15 residues. The V gene lost 8 bases and the J gene lost 0 bases, with 11 bases spanning the gap. Germline V gene lookup returns CDR1 MDHEN and CDR2 SYDVKM. As DNA, the CDR3 is TGTGCCAGCTCATCAGTAAGCTCTGGGGCCAACGTCCTGACTTTC. Translation: CASSSVSSGANVLTF.

This chain connects TRBV5-1 to TRBJ2-4; D may be TRBD1 (6 bases). This CDR3 is 14 amino acids long. Trimming pared 4 bases from V and 8 bases from J, leaving 16 bases between. Germline CDR1 reads SGHRS; CDR2 reads YFSETQ. CDR3 loop: CASSPPGPGDIQYF. The CDR3 DNA reads as TGCGCCAGCAGCCCTCCGGGCCCAGGGGACATTCAGTACTTC.

This clone was seen only a few times. The gene calls are TRBV11-1 and TRBJ2-1; D gene ambiguous. Trimming removed 6 bases at V and 7 bases at J, with 10 bases between. This CDR3 has 12 amino acids. CDR1 and CDR2 (germline): SGHAT, FQDESV (reference sequence). The DNA of the CDR3 is TGTGCCAGCAGTAAAACTGAGAATGAGCAGTTCTTC. It is translated as CASSKTENEQFF.

A note on this clone: Other DNA sequences from this sample encode an identical CDR3 as well. The gene calls are TRBV29-1 and TRBJ2-1; 9 bases match TRBD2. This CDR3 is 14 amino acids long. Trimming at V came to 5 bases and at J to 0 bases, leaving 2 bases not matched to a gene. Germline V gene lookup returns CDR1 SQVTM and CDR2 ANQGSEA. The chain's CDR3 is CSVLAGSSYNEQFF. In nucleotides, the CDR3 is TGCAGCGTTCTAGCGGGGAGCTCCTACAATGAGCAGTTCTTC.

The gene calls are TRBV13 and TRBJ2-5; perhaps TRBD1 as D (5 bases). CDR1 and CDR2 (germline): PRHDT, FYEKMQ (reference sequence). Between the trimmed V and J ends, which lost 5 bases and 1 base, there was a span of 17 bases. The CDR3 runs 16 residues. The CDR3 reads CASSHYRSFFQETQYF. The DNA of the CDR3 is TGTGCCAGCAGCCACTACAGGAGTTTTTTCCAAGAGACCCAGTACTTC.

CDR3 sequence reads: CASRTTGTSAAKQFF. For the CDR3, the DNA is TGTGCCAGTAGGACCACCGGGACTAGCGCAGCGAAGCAGTTCTTC. The chain recombines TRBV19 with TRBJ2-1, with 10 positions matching TRBD2. V lost 6 bases, J lost 11 bases, and 13 bases stayed unmatched. This CDR3 region has 15 residues. Germline assignment: CDR1 LNHDA and CDR2 SQIVND (reference sequence).

The chain links TRBV7-9 to TRBJ1-2, with 9 bases fitting TRBD1. The CDR3 contains 15 residues. The junction had 4 bases not matched to a gene; V was cut back by 4 bases and J by 1 base. Germline CDR1 SEHNR, CDR2 FQNEAQ (reference sequence). The CDR3 here is CASSYGTGYNYGYTF. As DNA, the CDR3 is TGTGCCAGCAGCTACGGGACAGGGTATAACTATGGCTACACCTTC.

The V call is TRBV27, the J call TRBJ1-2; 10 nucleotides match TRBD1. V gave up 2 bases and J gave up 1 base; unmatched junction bases: 10. CDR1 is MNHEY, CDR2 SMNVEV, per germline (reference sequence). The CDR3 loop spans 18 amino acids. CDR3 protein: CASSLKPPGTGVNYGYTF. The CDR3 nucleotides read TGTGCCAGCAGTTTAAAGCCCCCGGGGACAGGGGTTAACTATGGCTACACCTTC.

The CDR3 here is CAFLTSGRALAKNIQYF. The CDR3 nucleotides are TGTGCCTTCCTGACTAGCGGGAGGGCCCTAGCCAAAAACATTCAGTACTTC. This chain uses TRBV30 with TRBJ2-4; 14 bases line up with TRBD2. V gave up 7 bases and J gave up 0 bases; unmatched junction bases: 8. The germline gives CDR1 GTSNPN, CDR2 SVGIG (reference sequence). This CDR3 is 17 amino acids long.

This clone was found once. V usage is TRBV7-8 and J usage is TRBJ1-3; 7 bases align to TRBD1. The V segment lost 5 bases and the J segment 4 bases; nucleotides outside the gene matches: 11. CDR1 is SGHVS and CDR2 is FQNEAQ in the germline V gene. The CDR3 has 16 residues. The DNA for the CDR3 is TGTGCCAGCAGCATAATGACAGGGTTTTCCGGAAACACCATATATTTT. It yields the protein CASSIMTGFSGNTIYF.

V usage is TRBV9 and J usage is TRBJ2-1, with TRBD2 matching 14 bases. The CDR3 spans 20 residues. The germline gives CDR1 SGDLS, CDR2 YYNGEE. J was trimmed by 1 base and V by 0 bases; bases with no gene match: 9. The CDR3 bases are TGTGCCAGCAGCGTAGCCTCAGGGACTAGCGGGAGTTCGTCCTACAATGAGCAGTTCTTC. As protein: CASSVASGTSGSSSYNEQFF.

The chain employs TRBV5-6 and TRBJ2-2, with D perhaps matching TRBD2 (6 bases). The CDR3 length is 17 residues. Per germline, CDR1 SGHDT and CDR2 YYEEEE. V lost 2 bases, J lost 4 bases, and 18 bases lay in between. In nucleotides, the CDR3 is TGTGCCAGCAGCTTTCTCGGAGCTACCGGGAGCACCGGGGAGCTGTTTTTT. Amino acid sequence: CASSFLGATGSTGELFF. Variable domain in full (rest from reference TRBV5-6 and TRBJ2-2): DAGVTQSPTHLIKTRGQQVTLRCSPKSGHDTVSWYQQALGQGPQFIFQYYEEEERQRGNFPDRFSGHQFPNYSSELNVNALLLGDSALYLCASSFLGATGSTGELFFGEGSRLTVL.

V is TRBV28 and J is TRBJ1-1; D not resolved. Trimming took off 2 bases at V and 4 bases at J, with 5 bases between the two ends. The CDR3 spans 12 residues. Germline CDR1 MDHEN, CDR2 SYDVKM. The CDR3 DNA reads as TGTGCCAGCAGTTTACTCGGCACTGAAGCTTTCTTT. It is translated as CASSLLGTEAFF.

V is TRBV30 and J is TRBJ1-5; D gene unclear. Germline CDR1 is GTSNPN and CDR2 is SVGIG (reference sequence). This CDR3 is built from 13 residues. Trimming took 0 bases from V and 7 from J, leaving 10 bases between them. Here the CDR3 DNA reads TGTGCCTGGAGTGTGGCGGCTAGGCAGCCCCAGCATTTT. It is translated as CAWSVAARQPQHF.

CDR3 loop: CASSPLGESYEQYF. CDR3 in DNA: TGTGCCAGCAGCCCATTGGGAGAGAGCTACGAGCAGTACTTC. The chain recombines TRBV11-2 with TRBJ2-7; a weak D match, TRBD2 (5 bases). The CDR3 consists of 14 residues. Between the trimmed V and J ends, which lost 5 bases and 3 bases, there was a span of 14 bases. CDR1 is SGHAT and CDR2 is FQNNGV in the germline V gene.

The chain recombines TRBV7-9 with TRBJ2-3, with 10 positions matching TRBD2. V shed 4 bases and J 4 bases; nucleotides not matched to a gene: 5. This CDR3 region has 15 residues. The germline V gene encodes CDR1 SEHNR and CDR2 FQNEAQ (reference sequence). CDR3 sequence (DNA): TGTGCCAGCAGCTCGAGCGGGAGGGCCTCAGATACGCAGTATTTT. Translating gives CASSSSGRASDTQYF.

Comments on this clone: One end of the junction fails to match germline, which may point to a read error. CDR3 region: CASNLGLAGGYEQYF. CDR3 in DNA: TGCGCCAGCAACTTGGGGCTAGCGGGAGGCTACGAGCAGTACTTC. The rearrangement joins TRBV5-1 to TRBJ2-7; 11 positions agree with TRBD2. The CDR3 extends over 15 amino acids. Germline lookup yields CDR1 SGHRS and CDR2 YFSETQ.